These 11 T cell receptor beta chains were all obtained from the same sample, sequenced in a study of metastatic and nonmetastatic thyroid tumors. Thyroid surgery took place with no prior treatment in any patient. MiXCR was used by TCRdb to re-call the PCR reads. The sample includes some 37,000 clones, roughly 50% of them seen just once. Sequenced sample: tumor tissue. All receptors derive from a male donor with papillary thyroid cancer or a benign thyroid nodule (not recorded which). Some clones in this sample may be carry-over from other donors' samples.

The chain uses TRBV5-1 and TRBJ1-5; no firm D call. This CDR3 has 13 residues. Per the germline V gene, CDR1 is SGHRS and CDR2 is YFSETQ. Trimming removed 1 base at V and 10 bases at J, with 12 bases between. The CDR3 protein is CASSLFRGGPQHF. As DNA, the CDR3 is TGCGCCAGCAGCTTGTTTCGGGGTGGACCCCAGCATTTT.

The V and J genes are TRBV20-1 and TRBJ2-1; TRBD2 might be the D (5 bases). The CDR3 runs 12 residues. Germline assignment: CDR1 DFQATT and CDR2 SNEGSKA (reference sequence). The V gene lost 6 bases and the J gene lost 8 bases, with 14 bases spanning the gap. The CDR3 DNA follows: TGCAGTGCCCTAGGAGTCGGGGATGAGCAGTTCTTC. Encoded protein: CSALGVGDEQFF.

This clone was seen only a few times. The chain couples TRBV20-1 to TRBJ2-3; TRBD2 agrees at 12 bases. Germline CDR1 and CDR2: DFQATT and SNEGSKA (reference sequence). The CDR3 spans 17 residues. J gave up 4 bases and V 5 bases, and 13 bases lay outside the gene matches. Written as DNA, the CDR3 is TGCAGTGCTCTCCGAACCCGGACTAGCGGGAACGCAGATACGCAGTATTTT. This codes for CSALRTRTSGNADTQYF.

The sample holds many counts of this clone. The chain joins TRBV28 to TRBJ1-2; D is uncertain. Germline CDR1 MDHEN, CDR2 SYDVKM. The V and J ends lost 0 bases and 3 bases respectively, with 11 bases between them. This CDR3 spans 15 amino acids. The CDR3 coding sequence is TGTGCCAGCAGTTTATGGGGCAGCTCTGACTATGGCTACACCTTC. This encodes CASSLWGSSDYGYTF.

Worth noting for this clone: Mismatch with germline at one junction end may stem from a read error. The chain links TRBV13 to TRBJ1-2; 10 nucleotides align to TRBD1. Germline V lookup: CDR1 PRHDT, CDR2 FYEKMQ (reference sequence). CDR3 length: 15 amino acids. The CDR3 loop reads CASSLGQGGDYGYTF. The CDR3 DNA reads TGTGCCAGCAGCCTAGGACAGGGGGGAGACTATGGCTACACCTTC.

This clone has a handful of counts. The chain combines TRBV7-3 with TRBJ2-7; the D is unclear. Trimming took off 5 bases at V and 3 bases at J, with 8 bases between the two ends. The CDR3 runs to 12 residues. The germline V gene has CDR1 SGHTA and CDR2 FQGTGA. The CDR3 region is CASSPDDYEQYF. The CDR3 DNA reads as TGTGCCAGCAGCCCAGACGACTACGAGCAGTACTTC.

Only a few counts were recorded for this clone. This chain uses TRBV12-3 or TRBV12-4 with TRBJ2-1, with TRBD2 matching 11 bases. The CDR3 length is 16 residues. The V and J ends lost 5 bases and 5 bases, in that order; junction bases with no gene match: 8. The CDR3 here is CASSPGTSGTNNEQFF. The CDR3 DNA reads TGTGCCAGCAGTCCCGGGACTAGCGGAACCAACAATGAGCAGTTCTTC.

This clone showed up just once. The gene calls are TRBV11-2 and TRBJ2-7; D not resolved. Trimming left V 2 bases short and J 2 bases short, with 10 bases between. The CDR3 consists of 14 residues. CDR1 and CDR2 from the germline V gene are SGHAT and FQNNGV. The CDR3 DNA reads TGTGCCAGCAGCTTATCCGGCACAACCTACGAGCAGTACTTC. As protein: CASSLSGTTYEQYF.

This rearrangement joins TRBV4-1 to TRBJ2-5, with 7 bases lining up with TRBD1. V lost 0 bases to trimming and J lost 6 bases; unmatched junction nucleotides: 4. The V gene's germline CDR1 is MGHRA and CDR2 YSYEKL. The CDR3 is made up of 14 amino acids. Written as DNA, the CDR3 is TGCGCCAGCAGCCAAGAAGGGACAGAACAGACCCAGTACTTC. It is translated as CASSQEGTEQTQYF.

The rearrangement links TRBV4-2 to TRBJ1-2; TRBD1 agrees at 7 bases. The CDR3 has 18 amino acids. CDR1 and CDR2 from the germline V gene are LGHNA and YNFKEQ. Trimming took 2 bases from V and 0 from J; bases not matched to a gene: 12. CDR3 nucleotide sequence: TGTGCCAGCAGCCAAAACCGGGCGGACAGGAGAGCTAACTATGGCTACACCTTC. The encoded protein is CASSQNRADRRANYGYTF.

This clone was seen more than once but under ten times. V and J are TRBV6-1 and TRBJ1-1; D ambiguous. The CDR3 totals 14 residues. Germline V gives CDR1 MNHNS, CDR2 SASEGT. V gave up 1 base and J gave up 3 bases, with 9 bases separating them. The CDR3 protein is CASSEGGLHTEAFF. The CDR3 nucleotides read TGTGCCAGCAGTGAAGGCGGGCTGCACACTGAAGCTTTCTTT.